This TCR beta chain is drawn from a study of neurological immune-mediated disorders. The germline CDR1 and CDR2 sequences are DFQATT and SNEGSKA (reference sequence). Trimming cost V 5 bases and J 3 bases, with 19 bases left between them. The CDR3 has 15 residues. General study results and limits: Across subjects, no CDR3 amino acid sequence appeared in expanded clones of more than one subject, a finding that suggested private repertoires in all groups.

5'RACE with 10-nucleotide random UMIs generated the cDNA. Sequencing runs each generated in excess of 190 million TCR-beta sequences derived from 15-18 subjects. TCRdb re-called the 5' RACE reads with MiXCR, one entry per CDR3 protein. Among about 59,000 distinct CDR3 sequences listed, 9.5% to 15% were seen once. This clonotype has a count of ten or more. Its antigen is as yet unknown. It was from 2 million PBMCs stored at -80 C that the unsorted libraries were obtained. This TCR was recovered from a woman aged 60 to 75 with HTLV-1-associated myelopathy (HAM/TSP). V and J are TRBV20-1 and TRBJ2-5; no clear D. The specimen sequenced was PBMCs. DNA of the CDR3: TGCAGTGCTTACCAAAGCCGGGTTTGGGAAGAGACCCAGTACTTC. Translated, it gives CSAYQSRVWEETQYF.